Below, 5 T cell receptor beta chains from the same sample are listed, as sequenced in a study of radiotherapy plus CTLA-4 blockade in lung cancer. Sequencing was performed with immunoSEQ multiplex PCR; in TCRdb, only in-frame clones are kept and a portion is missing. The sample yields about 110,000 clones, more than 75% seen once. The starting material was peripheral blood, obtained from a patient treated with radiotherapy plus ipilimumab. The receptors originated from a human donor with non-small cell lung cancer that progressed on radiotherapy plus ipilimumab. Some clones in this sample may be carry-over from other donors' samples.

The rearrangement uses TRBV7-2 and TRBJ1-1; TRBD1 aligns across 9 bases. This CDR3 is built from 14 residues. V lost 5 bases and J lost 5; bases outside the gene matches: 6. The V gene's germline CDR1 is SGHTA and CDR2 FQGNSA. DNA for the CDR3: TGTGCCAGCAGCCAGGGACAGGGAGGGACTGAAGCTTTCTTT. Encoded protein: CASSQGQGGTEAFF.

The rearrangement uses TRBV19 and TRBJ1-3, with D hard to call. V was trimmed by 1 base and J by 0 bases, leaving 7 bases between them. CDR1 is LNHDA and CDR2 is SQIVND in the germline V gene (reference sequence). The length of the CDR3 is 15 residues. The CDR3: CASSIGLSSGNTIYF. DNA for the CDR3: TGTGCCAGTAGTATAGGACTAAGCTCTGGAAACACCATATATTTT. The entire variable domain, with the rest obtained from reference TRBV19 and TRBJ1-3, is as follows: DGGITQSPKYLFRKEGQNVTLSCEQNLNHDAMYWYRQDPGQGLRLIYYSQIVNDFQKGDIAEGYSVSREKKESFPLTVTSAQKNPTAFYLCASSIGLSSGNTIYFGEGSWLTVV.

The CDR3 region is CASSQDTLGTEKLFF. The CDR3 bases are TGCGCCAGCAGCCAAGATACTTTGGGTACTGAAAAACTGTTTTTT. The rearrangement links TRBV4-3 to TRBJ1-4; D gene ambiguous. This CDR3 has 15 amino acids. Germline V gene data show CDR1 as LGHNA and CDR2 as YSLEER. V gave up 0 bases and J gave up 7 bases, with 12 bases separating them.

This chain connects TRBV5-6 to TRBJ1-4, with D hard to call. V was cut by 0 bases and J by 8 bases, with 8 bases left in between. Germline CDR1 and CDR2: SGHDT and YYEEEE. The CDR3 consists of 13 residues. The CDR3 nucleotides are TGTGCCAGCAGCTTGGCGGGGAACGAAAAACTGTTTTTT. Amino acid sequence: CASSLAGNEKLFF.

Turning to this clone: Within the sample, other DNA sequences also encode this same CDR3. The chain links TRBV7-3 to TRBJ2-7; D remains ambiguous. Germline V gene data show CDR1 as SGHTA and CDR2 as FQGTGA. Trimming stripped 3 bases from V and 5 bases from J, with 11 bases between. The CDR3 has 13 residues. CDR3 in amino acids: CASSFQGNHEQYF. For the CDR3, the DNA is TGTGCCAGCAGCTTTCAAGGAAACCACGAGCAGTACTTC.